The rows below give T cell receptor beta chains drawn from one sample of a study of blood T cell repertoires in COVID-19. Produced via immunoSEQ multiplex PCR; TCRdb's table is partial and in-frame only. This sample has 87,000 or so clones; 75% to 90% occur once, and the top ten carry roughly 15%. Sequencing used peripheral blood. The source is an elderly woman with active or convalescent COVID-19. CDR3s include the opening cysteine and the closing phenylalanine or tryptophan. The D gene is left open where the match is weak. Not all rows give a size; the values are once, few, many and, for expanded clones, a class.

V	D	size	J	DNA	CDR3
TRBV5-1	TRBD2	few	TRBJ2-7	TGCGCCAGCAGTCGGACTAGCGGGACCTACGAGCAGTACTTC	CASSRTSGTYEQYF
TRBV15	-	-	TRBJ2-1	TGTGCCACCAGCAGAGATTCCGACAGATACAATGAGCAGTTCTTC	CATSRDSDRYNEQFF
TRBV6-5	-	-	TRBJ1-6	TGTGCCAGAAAGCGGCAGAATTCACCCCTCCACTTT	CARKRQNSPLHF
TRBV4-3	TRBD1	-	TRBJ2-5	TGCGCCAGCAGCCAAGACCCTGGACAGGGAGCCGCCCAGACCCAGTACTTC	CASSQDPGQGAAQTQYF
TRBV4-1	TRBD2	-	TRBJ2-7	TGCGCCAGCAGCCAATACCCCGGGACTAGCGGGGGTTCCTACGAGCAGTACTTC	CASSQYPGTSGGSYEQYF
TRBV6-6	-	-	TRBJ2-1	TGTGCCAGCAGAGAACGCGATGAGCAGTTCTTC	CASRERDEQFF
TRBV15	TRBD2	few	TRBJ2-1	TGTGCCACCAGCAGAAAGGGACTAGCGGGAAGGCAAAACAATGAGCAGTTCTTC	CATSRKGLAGRQNNEQFF
TRBV9	TRBD2	-	TRBJ2-2	TGTGCCAGCAGCGTAGCGGGGGGGGGCGGGAGACCCGGGGAGCTGTTTTTT	CASSVAGGGGRPGELFF
TRBV6-2/TRBV6-3	TRBD2	-	TRBJ2-3	TGTGCCAGCAGTTACTCTGAGCGGGGGTTTAGCACAGATACGCAGTATTTT	CASSYSERGFSTDTQYF
TRBV5-5	-	-	TRBJ2-1	TGTGCCAGCAGCCTACAGATCAGGGACTACAATGAGCAGTTCTTC	CASSLQIRDYNEQFF
TRBV6-5	TRBD1	once	TRBJ2-7	TGTGCCAGCAGTTACGGGCAGGGGGCGACCTACGAGCAGTACTTC	CASSYGQGATYEQYF
TRBV12-1	-	-	TRBJ2-3	TGTGCCAGCAGCAGGGACAGGGGCGGCACAGATACGCAGTATTTT	CASSRDRGGTDTQYF
TRBV5-8	-	-	TRBJ2-3	TGTGCCAGCAGCCAGAGGGTGGATACGCAGTATTTT	CASSQRVDTQYF
TRBV6-5	-	-	TRBJ1-2	TGTGCCAGCAGCACGGGGAACTATGGCTACACCTTC	CASSTGNYGYTF
TRBV18	TRBD1	-	TRBJ2-5	TGTGCCAGCTCACCGACTATGGGCAGGGGGAGTGGAGAGACCCAGTACTTC	CASSPTMGRGSGETQYF
TRBV18	TRBD2	-	TRBJ2-3	TGTGCCAGCTCACCACCGGGACTAGCCCCCTCAGATACGCAGTATTTT	CASSPPGLAPSDTQYF
TRBV5-4	-	few	TRBJ2-1	TGTGCCAGCAGCGATACCGAGCGGAATGAGCAGTTCTTC	CASSDTERNEQFF
TRBV29-1	-	once	TRBJ2-3	TGCAGCGTTGAAGTTGGCCAGCGAGGAGATACGCAGTATTTT	CSVEVGQRGDTQYF
TRBV4-1	-	-	TRBJ1-5	TGCGCCAGCAGCCAAGAAGGAGGGGGGGGAGTAGGACCCCAGCATTTT	CASSQEGGGGVGPQHF
TRBV5-1	-	once	TRBJ1-4	TGCGCCAGCAGCTTGGCCTGGAGGCCTAATGAAAAACTGTTTTTT	CASSLAWRPNEKLFF
TRBV7-3	-	few	TRBJ2-2	TGTGCCAGCAGCTTACAGCATACGGGCACCGGGGAGCTGTTTTTT	CASSLQHTGTGELFF
TRBV28	TRBD1	-	TRBJ2-3	TGTGCCAGCAGTAGGGGGACAGGGTCAAAGCAGTATTTT	CASSRGTGSKQYF
TRBV5-1	-	-	TRBJ2-3	TGCGCCAGCAGCCTGAGGCCCACGGAGGATACGCAGTATTTT	CASSLRPTEDTQYF
TRBV5-1	-	-	TRBJ1-2	TGCGCCAGCAGCTTTGCCCAGTTCTATGGCTACACCTTC	CASSFAQFYGYTF
TRBV6-2/TRBV6-3	TRBD2	-	TRBJ2-7	TGTGCCAGCAGTGACTTCCCCTCTCTAGCGGGGGGGACCTACGAGCAGTACTTC	CASSDFPSLAGGTYEQYF
TRBV7-2	-	few	TRBJ1-2	TGTGCCAGCACGCCCCGGGTCCCAACCCTGGGCTACACCTTC	CASTPRVPTLGYTF
TRBV7-2	-	-	TRBJ1-4	TGTGCCAGCAAACGCGGGGGAAACGGGGGTGAAAAACTGTTTTTT	CASKRGGNGGEKLFF
TRBV6-2/TRBV6-3	TRBD1	-	TRBJ1-1	TGTGCCAGCAGTCAGACCGGGACAGGGAATTATCTGGCTGAAGCTTTCTTT	CASSQTGTGNYLAEAFF
TRBV25-1	TRBD2	-	TRBJ2-1	TGTGCCAGCAGTGAGATAGCGGGGGGGCCGGATAATGAGCAGTTCTTC	CASSEIAGGPDNEQFF
TRBV15	-	-	TRBJ2-2	TGTGCCACCAGGGACGTCGGGGGTGGGTACACCGGGGAGCTGTTTTTT	CATRDVGGGYTGELFF
TRBV5-4	-	-	TRBJ1-1	TGTGCCAGCAGCTTTGGCATGGGCTCTGAAGCTTTCTTT	CASSFGMGSEAFF
TRBV6-2/TRBV6-3	-	-	TRBJ1-1	TGTGCCAGCAGTTACCTGACCCGGGGGACTGAAGCTTTCTTT	CASSYLTRGTEAFF
TRBV12-3/TRBV12-4	-	-	TRBJ1-2	TGTGCCAGCAGTTTAAGGGAGGTGGATGGCTACACCTTC	CASSLREVDGYTF
TRBV5-1	TRBD1	-	TRBJ2-3	TGCGCCAGCAGCTCTGCGGACAGGGGTCGGACAGATACGCAGTATTTT	CASSSADRGRTDTQYF
TRBV6-2/TRBV6-3	-	-	TRBJ1-5	TGTGCCAGCAGTTACTCGAGCCGCAATCAGCCCCAGCATTTT	CASSYSSRNQPQHF
TRBV5-6	-	-	TRBJ1-2	TGTGCCAGCAGCTTCACAGGGACTAACTATGGCTACACCTTC	CASSFTGTNYGYTF
TRBV19	-	few	TRBJ2-5	TGTGCCAGTGCCGGTGGGGAGGAAGAGACCCAGTACTTC	CASAGGEEETQYF
TRBV28	TRBD1	-	TRBJ1-2	TGTGCCAGCAGACAAGCGGGACAGGGGTTCGGAGACAACTATGGCTACACCTTC	CASRQAGQGFGDNYGYTF
TRBV7-8	-	-	TRBJ2-1	TGTGCCAGCAGCACGGTTAAAGGGGATGAGCAGTTCTTC	CASSTVKGDEQFF
TRBV28	TRBD1	-	TRBJ1-1	TGTGCCAGTTTTACAGGGGGAACTGAAGCTTTCTTT	CASFTGGTEAFF
TRBV19	-	-	TRBJ2-3	TGTGCCAGTAGTATAGATCCGGGAGTCGCGGCAGATACGCAGTATTTT	CASSIDPGVAADTQYF
TRBV7-2	TRBD2	-	TRBJ2-1	TGTGCCAGCAGCCCCGGCGGGGGGGATTACAATGAGCAGTTCTTC	CASSPGGGDYNEQFF
TRBV13	TRBD1	-	TRBJ1-2	TGTGCCAGCAGCTTCAAGGGGGCGGGCTATGGCTACACCTTC	CASSFKGAGYGYTF